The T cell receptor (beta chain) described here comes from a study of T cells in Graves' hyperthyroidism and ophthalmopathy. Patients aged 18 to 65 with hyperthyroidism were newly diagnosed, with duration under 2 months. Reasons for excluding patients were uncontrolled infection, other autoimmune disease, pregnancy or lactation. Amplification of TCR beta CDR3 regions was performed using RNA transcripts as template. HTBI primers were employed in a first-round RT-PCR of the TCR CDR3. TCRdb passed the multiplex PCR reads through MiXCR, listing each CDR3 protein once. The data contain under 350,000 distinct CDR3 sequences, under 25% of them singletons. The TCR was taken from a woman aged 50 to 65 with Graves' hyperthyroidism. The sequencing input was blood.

The CDR3, as DNA: TGTGCCATCAGTGGTTCGCCCGGGTCCCCGTTCCCTGAAGCTTTCTTT. As protein: CAISGSPGSPFPEAFF. This chain uses TRBV10-3 with TRBJ1-1; D ambiguous. Trimming removed 4 bases at V and 6 bases at J, with 21 bases between. The CDR3 totals 16 residues. CDR1 is ENHRY, CDR2 SYGVKD, per germline.